This T cell receptor beta chain is drawn from a study of cytomegalovirus exposure and HLA in healthy donors. General study points: A missense DCLRE1C variant was associated with V- and J-gene trimming of TCR beta chains in a later analysis, and an independent cohort replicated the association. In an earlier analysis, about 90% or about 30%: the productive usage of most TCR beta V segments.

The V segment lost 3 bases and the J segment 4 bases; nucleotides outside the gene matches: 7. From germline, CDR1 is SGDLS and CDR2 YYNGEE. The CDR3 consists of 16 residues. Both 60 Vbeta primers and 13 Jbeta primers went into the PCR. TCRdb's copy holds only in-frame clones and misses some; the assay was immunoSEQ multiplex PCR. Of some 89,000 clones listed, less than 80% are singletons. This clone occurred a few times. Its antigen is still unknown. The specimen sequenced was PBMCs. V gene TRBV9 combines with J gene TRBJ2-5, with 12 bases matching TRBD2. This clonotype was sampled from a middle-aged woman in good health and CMV-seropositive. The CDR3 reads CASSASGRAEVETQYF. CDR3 sequence (DNA): TGTGCCAGCAGCGCTAGCGGGAGGGCCGAGGTAGAGACCCAGTACTTC.